The text below deals with one T cell receptor beta chain. Antigen: not known. This sample is drawn from a study of PD-1 blockade in mismatch repair-deficient tumors. Whole-study results and caveats: Rapid post-treatment expansion, then contraction, generally preceding radiologic response, marked tumor-resident clones.

Only in-frame clones appear in the TCRdb table, and some are missing; sequencing was by immunoSEQ multiplex PCR. This sample has fewer than 100,000 clones, with approximately 81% found just once. Germline values: CDR1 SGHRS, CDR2 YFSETQ. The length of the CDR3 is 12 residues. V was trimmed by 0 bases and J by 4 bases, leaving 5 bases between them. Sequencing used peripheral blood, obtained 12 weeks after starting pembrolizumab. The chain joins TRBV5-1 to TRBJ2-7; D is undetermined. This TCR derives from an adult with mismatch repair-deficient cancer. The CDR3 sequence: CASSLDYYEQYF. Written as DNA, the CDR3 is TGCGCCAGCAGCTTGGATTATTACGAGCAGTACTTC.